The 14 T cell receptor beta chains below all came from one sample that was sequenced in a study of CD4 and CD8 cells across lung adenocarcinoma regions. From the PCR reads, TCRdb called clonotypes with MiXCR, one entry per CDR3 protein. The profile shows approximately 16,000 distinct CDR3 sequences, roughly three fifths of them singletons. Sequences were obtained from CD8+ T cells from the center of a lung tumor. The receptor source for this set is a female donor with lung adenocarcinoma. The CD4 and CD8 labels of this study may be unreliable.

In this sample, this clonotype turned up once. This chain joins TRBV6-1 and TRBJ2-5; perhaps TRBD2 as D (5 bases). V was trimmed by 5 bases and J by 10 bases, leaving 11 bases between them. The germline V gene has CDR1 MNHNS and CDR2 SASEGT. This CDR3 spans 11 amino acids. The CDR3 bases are TGTGCCAGCAGTCGGGATCGGGACCAGTACTTC. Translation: CASSRDRDQYF.

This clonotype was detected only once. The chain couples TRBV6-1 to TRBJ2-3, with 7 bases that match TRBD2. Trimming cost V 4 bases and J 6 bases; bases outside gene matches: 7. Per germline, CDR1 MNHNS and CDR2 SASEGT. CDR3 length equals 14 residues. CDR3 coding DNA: TGTGCCAGCAGTGCTCCAGGGAGGGCGGATACGCAGTATTTT. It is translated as CASSAPGRADTQYF.

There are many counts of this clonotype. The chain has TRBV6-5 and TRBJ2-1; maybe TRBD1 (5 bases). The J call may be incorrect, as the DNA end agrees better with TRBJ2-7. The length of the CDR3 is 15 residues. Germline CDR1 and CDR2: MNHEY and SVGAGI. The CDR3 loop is CASSYSMHQGHEQYF. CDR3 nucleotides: TGTGCCAGCAGTTACTCGATGCATCAGGGCCACGAGCAGTACTTC.

The CDR3 DNA sequence: TGTGCCAGCAGCCTTAGCAGGGGAACCTACGAGCAGTACTTC. It translates to CASSLSRGTYEQYF. The V gene is TRBV6-1, the J gene TRBJ2-7, with a weak D call TRBD1 (6 bases). Germline assignment: CDR1 MNHNS and CDR2 SASEGT. Trimming took off 6 bases at V and 2 bases at J, with 14 bases between the two ends. This CDR3 region has 14 residues.

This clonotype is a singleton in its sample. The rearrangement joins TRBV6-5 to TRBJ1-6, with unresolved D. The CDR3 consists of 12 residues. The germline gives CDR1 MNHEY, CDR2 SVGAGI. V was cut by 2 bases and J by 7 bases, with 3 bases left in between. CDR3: CASSYHNSPLHF. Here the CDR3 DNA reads TGTGCCAGCAGTTACCACAATTCACCCCTCCACTTT.

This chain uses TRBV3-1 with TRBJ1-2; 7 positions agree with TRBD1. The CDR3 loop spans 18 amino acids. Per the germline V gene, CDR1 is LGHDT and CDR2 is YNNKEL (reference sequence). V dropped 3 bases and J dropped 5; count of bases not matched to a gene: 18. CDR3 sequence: CASSQRSHRQGGVYGYTF. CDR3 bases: TGTGCCAGCAGCCAGAGGTCCCACAGACAGGGTGGTGTATATGGCTACACCTTC.

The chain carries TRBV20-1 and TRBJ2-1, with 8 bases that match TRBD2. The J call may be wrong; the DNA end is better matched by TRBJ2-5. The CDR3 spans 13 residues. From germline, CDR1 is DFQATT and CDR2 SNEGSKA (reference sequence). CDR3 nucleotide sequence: TGCAGTGCCCGCGTCCCTAGCGGGGAGACCCAGTACTTC. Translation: CSARVPSGETQYF.

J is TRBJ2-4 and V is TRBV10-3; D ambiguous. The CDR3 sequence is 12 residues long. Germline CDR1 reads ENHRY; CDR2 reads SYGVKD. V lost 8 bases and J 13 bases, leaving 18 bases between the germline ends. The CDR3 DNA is TGTGCCATCTCCAGTGTGAAAAACACGCAGTACTTC. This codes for CAISSVKNTQYF.

The DNA of the CDR3 is TGTGCCAGCAGCTTAGAATATACCTCCTACAATGAGCAGTACTTC. Translating it yields CASSLEYTSYNEQYF. The chain uses TRBV7-2 and TRBJ2-1; no clear D. The last part of the DNA fits TRBJ2-7 better; the J call may be wrong. This CDR3 comprises 15 residues. Germline V gene data show CDR1 as SGHTA and CDR2 as FQGNSA.

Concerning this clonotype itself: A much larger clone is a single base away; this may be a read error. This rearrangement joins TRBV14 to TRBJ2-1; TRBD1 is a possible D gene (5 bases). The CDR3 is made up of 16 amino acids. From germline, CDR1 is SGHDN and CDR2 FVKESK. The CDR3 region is CASSQGRVDGANVPTF. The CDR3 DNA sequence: TGTGCCAGCAGCCAAGGCAGAGTGGATGGGGCCAACGTCCCGACTTTC.

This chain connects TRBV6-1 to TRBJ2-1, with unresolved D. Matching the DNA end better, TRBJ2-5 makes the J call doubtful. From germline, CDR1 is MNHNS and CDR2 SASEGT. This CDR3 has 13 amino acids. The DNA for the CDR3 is TGTGCCAGCAGTGAACCCCTCAGGGAGACCCAGTACTTC. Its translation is CASSEPLRETQYF.

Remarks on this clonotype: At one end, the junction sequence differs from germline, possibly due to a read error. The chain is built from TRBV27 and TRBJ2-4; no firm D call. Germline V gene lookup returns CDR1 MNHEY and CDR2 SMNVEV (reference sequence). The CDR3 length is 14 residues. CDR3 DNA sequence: TGTGCCAGCAAGCGAATCGGAGCCACAGATACTCAGTACTTT. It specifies CASKRIGATDTQYF.

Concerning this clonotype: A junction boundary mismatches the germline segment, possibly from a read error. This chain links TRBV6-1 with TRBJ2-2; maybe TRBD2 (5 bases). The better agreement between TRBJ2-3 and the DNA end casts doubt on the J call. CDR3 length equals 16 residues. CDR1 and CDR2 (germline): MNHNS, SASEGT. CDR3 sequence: CVSLGLRAVSTGKQYF. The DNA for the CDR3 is TGTGTCAGCCTGGGCCTCCGGGCTGTGAGCACCGGGAAGCAGTATTTT.

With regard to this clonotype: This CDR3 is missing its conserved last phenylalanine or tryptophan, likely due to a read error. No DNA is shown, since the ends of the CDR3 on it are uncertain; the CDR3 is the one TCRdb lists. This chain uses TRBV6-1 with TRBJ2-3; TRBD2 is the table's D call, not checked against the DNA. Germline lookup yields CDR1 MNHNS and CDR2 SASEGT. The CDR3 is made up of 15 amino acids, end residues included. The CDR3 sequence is CASSDLASGRIRQYV.